The T cell receptor (beta chain) under discussion was sequenced for a study of shared clonotypes between healthy human individuals. Findings and caveats of the study: The represented genetic and exposure-history diversity was limited by the small number of donors.

This CDR3 comprises 15 residues. The V end was cut by 0 bases, the J end by 3 bases, with 12 bases between. Germline values: CDR1 SGHNT, CDR2 YYREEE (reference sequence). Profiled with immunoSEQ multiplex PCR; TCRdb holds only in-frame clones, not every one. Counted here are just over 2,000,000 clones, over 85% occurring once; the ten biggest clones make up more than 0.1%. In regard to this clone: What it recognizes is unknown.

The chain has TRBV5-4 and TRBJ2-5; D is unclear. The receptor was isolated from a man aged 18 to 29 in good health. Sequences were obtained from naive CD4+ T cells sorted from blood. The subset was: CD45RA+ positively selected. The CDR3, as DNA: TGTGCCAGCAGCTTGGGGGGTGGAATGAAAGAGACCCAGTACTTC. It encodes CASSLGGGMKETQYF.